The T cell receptor beta chain described here comes from a study of T cell responses to AZD1222 COVID-19 vaccine. Study observations and caveats: Repertoires in all cases were sampled only once the peak T cell response had passed. A mostly white British donor set with more females was recruited, and clonal diversity was possibly underestimated.

Profiled with immunoSEQ multiplex PCR; TCRdb holds only in-frame clones, not every one. The table lists under 150,000 clones, around 90% of them singletons. Some second doses came at about 4 weeks and others at about 12 weeks; these were pooled. V was pared by 3 bases and J by 2 bases, with 10 bases between. Germline assignment: CDR1 MNHEY and CDR2 SVGAGI. The CDR3 length is 14 residues. As for this clone: Antigen unknown.

The sequence was collected from an adult who received the AZD1222 COVID-19 vaccine. V and J are TRBV6-5 and TRBJ1-2; D not resolved. The specimen was peripheral blood, collected 28 days after the second AZD1222 dose. The CDR3 region is CASSYWGGNYGYTF. CDR3 nucleotide sequence: TGTGCCAGCAGTTATTGGGGAGGGAACTATGGCTACACCTTC.